The source of this T cell receptor (beta chain) is a study of cytomegalovirus exposure and HLA in healthy donors. Study-level points and caveats: An analysis was carried out later, and it reportedly showed fewer N-insertions in an Asian-associated ancestry cluster than the roughly 700-donor mean. Highly shared variants forming one cluster were likely a sequencing artifact. Some 17,000 TCR beta sequences were associated with HLA alleles at 0.05 false discovery rate in a later analysis.

The germline V gene encodes CDR1 SNHLY and CDR2 FYNNEI. This CDR3 is built from 14 residues. Trimming stripped 3 bases from V and 4 bases from J, with 10 bases between. Points on this clone: The antigen is unknown.

Primers for the PCR totalled 60 Vbeta and 13 Jbeta. Libraries were prepared by immunoSEQ multiplex PCR; TCRdb keeps only in-frame clonotypes and omits some of them. Of around 220,000 clones listed, about 77% are singletons. This sequence originates from a woman in her 30s in good health and CMV-seronegative. The chain recombines TRBV2 with TRBJ2-1, with no clear D. The sample comprised PBMCs. The CDR3 loop is CASSEVRAYNEQFF. The CDR3 bases are TGTGCCAGCAGTGAGGTTAGAGCGTACAATGAGCAGTTCTTC.